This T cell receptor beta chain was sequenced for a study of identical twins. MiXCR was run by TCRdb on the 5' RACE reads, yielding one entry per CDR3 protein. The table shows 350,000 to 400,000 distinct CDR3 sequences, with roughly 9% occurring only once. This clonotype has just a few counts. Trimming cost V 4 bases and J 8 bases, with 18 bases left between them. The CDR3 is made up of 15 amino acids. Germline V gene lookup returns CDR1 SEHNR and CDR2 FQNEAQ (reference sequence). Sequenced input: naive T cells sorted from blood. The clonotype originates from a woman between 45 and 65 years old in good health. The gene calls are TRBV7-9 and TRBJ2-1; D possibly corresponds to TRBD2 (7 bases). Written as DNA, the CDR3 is TGTGCCAGCAGCTCCCCTAGGGGGGGGACGGATGAGCAGTTCTTC. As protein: CASSSPRGGTDEQFF.